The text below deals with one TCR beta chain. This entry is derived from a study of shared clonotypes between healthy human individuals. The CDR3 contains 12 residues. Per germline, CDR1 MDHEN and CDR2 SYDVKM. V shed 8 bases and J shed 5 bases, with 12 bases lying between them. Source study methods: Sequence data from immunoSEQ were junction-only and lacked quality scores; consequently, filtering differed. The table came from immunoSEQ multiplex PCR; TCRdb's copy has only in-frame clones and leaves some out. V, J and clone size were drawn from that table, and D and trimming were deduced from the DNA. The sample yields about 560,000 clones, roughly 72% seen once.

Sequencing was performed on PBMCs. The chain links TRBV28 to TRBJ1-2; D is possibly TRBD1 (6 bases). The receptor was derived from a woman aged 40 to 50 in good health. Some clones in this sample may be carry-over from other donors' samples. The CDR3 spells CASGGARYGYTF. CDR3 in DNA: TGTGCCAGCGGGGGGGCGCGGTATGGCTACACCTTC.